These 4 T cell receptor beta chains originate from one sample sequenced in a study of T cell responses to AZD1222 COVID-19 vaccine. Sequencing used immunoSEQ multiplex PCR; TCRdb keeps in-frame clones, though not all of them. The data hold 52,000 or so clones, with around 85% observed a single time. This specimen consisted of peripheral blood, obtained on day 0 of AZD1222 vaccination. The receptors originated from an adult in good health.

This rearrangement joins TRBV7-2 to TRBJ1-4; no clear D. Germline V lookup: CDR1 SGHTA, CDR2 FQGNSA. V lost 4 bases and J 3 bases, leaving 18 bases between the germline ends. CDR3 size: 17 residues. CDR3 coding DNA: TGTGCCAGCAGCTCCCGACTCGGAGGAGGAGCTAATGAAAAACTGTTTTTT. It codes for CASSSRLGGGANEKLFF.

The rearrangement joins TRBV7-8 to TRBJ1-2; no definite D call. The CDR3 loop spans 14 amino acids. CDR1 SGHVS and CDR2 FQNEAQ come from the germline V gene. V was clipped by 1 base and J by 8 bases, with 14 bases between them. CDR3 sequence: CASSLGLTGEGYTF. In DNA, the CDR3 is TGTGCCAGCAGCTTAGGGTTGACCGGAGAAGGCTACACCTTC. The full variable domain, its missing parts supplied by reference TRBV7-8 and TRBJ1-2, is GAGVSQSPRYKVAKRGQDVALRCDPISGHVSLFWYQQALGQGPEFLTYFQNEAQLDKSGLPSDRFFAERPEGSVSTLKIQRTQQEDSAVYLCASSLGLTGEGYTFGSGTRLTVV.

The V gene is TRBV18, the J gene TRBJ1-1; D is possibly TRBD1 (6 bases). Germline V gene lookup returns CDR1 KGHSH and CDR2 LQKENI. The length of the CDR3 is 17 residues. The germline V and J ends were trimmed by 5 bases and 1 base, with 20 bases remaining between them. The CDR3 here is CASSSIDFQGGNTEAFF. Here the CDR3 DNA reads TGTGCCAGCTCATCGATCGACTTTCAAGGGGGGAACACTGAAGCTTTCTTT. The full variable domain, completed using reference TRBV18 and TRBJ1-1, is NAGVMQNPRHLVRRRGQEARLRCSPMKGHSHVYWYRQLPEEGLKFMVYLQKENIIDESGMPKERFSAEFPKEGPSILRIQQVVRGDSAAYFCASSSIDFQGGNTEAFFGQGTRLTVV.

The chain recombines TRBV4-1 with TRBJ2-7; 9 positions match TRBD2. The V segment lost 3 bases and the J segment 1 base; nucleotides outside the gene matches: 4. Germline V gives CDR1 MGHRA, CDR2 YSYEKL. The CDR3 consists of 15 residues. In DNA, the CDR3 is TGCGCCAGCAGCCATCTAGCGGGGACATCCTACGAGCAGTACTTC. Translated: CASSHLAGTSYEQYF.